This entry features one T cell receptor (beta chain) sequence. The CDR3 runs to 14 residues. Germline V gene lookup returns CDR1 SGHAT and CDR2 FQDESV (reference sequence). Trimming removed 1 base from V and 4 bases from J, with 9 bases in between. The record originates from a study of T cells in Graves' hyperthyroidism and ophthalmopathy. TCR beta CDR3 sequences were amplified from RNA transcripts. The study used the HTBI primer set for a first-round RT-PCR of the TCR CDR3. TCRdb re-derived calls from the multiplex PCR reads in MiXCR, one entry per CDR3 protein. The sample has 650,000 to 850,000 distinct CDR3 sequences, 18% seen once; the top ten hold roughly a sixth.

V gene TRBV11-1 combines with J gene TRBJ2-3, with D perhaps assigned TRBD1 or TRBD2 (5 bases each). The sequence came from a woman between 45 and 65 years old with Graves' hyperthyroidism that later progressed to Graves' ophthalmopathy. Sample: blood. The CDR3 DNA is TGTGCCAGCAGCTTAGTGGGGGTTGCAGATACGCAGTATTTT. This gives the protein CASSLVGVADTQYF.